The 30 T cell receptor beta chains below come from one sample, sequenced in a study of T cell repertoires in cytomegalovirus infection. Each CDR3 protein is one row after TCRdb ran MiXCR on the reads. This sample has under 250,000 distinct CDR3 sequences, with more than 9% found just once. The sample consisted of PBMCs. The receptors here all came from a human donor in good health (CMV status not recorded). Some clones in this sample may be carry-over from other donors' samples.

Many counts were recorded for this clonotype. The genes are TRBV19 and TRBJ2-1, with 11 bases matching TRBD2. With V trimmed by 10 bases and J by 7 bases, 12 bases remained unmatched. Germline CDR1 LNHDA, CDR2 SQIVND (reference sequence). The CDR3 extends over 15 amino acids. CDR3 sequence: CATMVLAGDLNEQFF. The CDR3 DNA sequence: TGTGCCACCATGGTACTAGCGGGAGATTTGAATGAGCAGTTCTTC.

This clonotype was seen only a few times. The genes are TRBV18 and TRBJ1-1, with a possible D match to TRBD1 (6 bases). The CDR3 totals 14 residues. The V gene lost 1 base and the J gene lost 9 bases, with 15 bases spanning the gap. Germline assignment: CDR1 KGHSH and CDR2 LQKENI. This CDR3 reads CASSPLKQGSKAFF. The CDR3 DNA reads TGTGCCAGCTCACCACTAAAACAGGGTTCTAAAGCTTTCTTT.

This clonotype is a singleton in its sample. At one of its ends the junction is not consistent with the germline gene, which may arise from a read error. The gene calls are TRBV7-3 and TRBJ2-3; D is possibly TRBD2 (8 bases). Per the germline V gene, CDR1 is SGHTA and CDR2 is FQGTGA. The length of the CDR3 is 14 residues. The CDR3 reads CASSLGLGTDTRYF. The CDR3 region has the DNA TGTGCCAGCAGCCTGGGACTAGGGACAGATACGCGGTATTTT.

This clonotype occurred many times. J is TRBJ2-1 and V is TRBV12-5; 7 bases match TRBD2. This CDR3 is 15 amino acids long. The germline gives CDR1 LGHNT, CDR2 FRNRAP. V gave up 4 bases and J gave up 6 bases; unmatched junction bases: 9. The CDR3 DNA is TGTGCTAGTGGTTCCTCAGGGAGGGTCGGCAATGAGCAGTTCTTC. This translates into CASGSSGRVGNEQFF.

This clonotype was counted ten times or more. The chain links TRBV5-1 to TRBJ2-3, with 9 nucleotides matching TRBD1. Germline V gene data show CDR1 as SGHRS and CDR2 as YFSETQ. The CDR3 covers 15 residues. After removal of 0 bases from V and 6 bases from J, the junction contained 5 bases not matched to a gene. CDR3 residues: CASSLDGQGLDTQYF. CDR3 bases: TGCGCCAGCAGCTTGGATGGACAGGGGCTCGATACGCAGTATTTT.

This clonotype was counted at least ten times. V is TRBV7-2 and J is TRBJ2-7; 9 nucleotides agree with TRBD1. Per the germline V gene, CDR1 is SGHTA and CDR2 is FQGNSA. The CDR3 is 14 residues long. Trimming removed 6 bases from V and 5 bases from J; junction bases left unmatched: 8. The CDR3 coding sequence is TGTGCCAGCAGAAGGGACAGGGCGAGCGACGAGCAGTACTTC. It is translated as CASRRDRASDEQYF.

This clonotype was seen many times. The chain uses TRBV7-2 and TRBJ1-1, with TRBD1 matching over 12 bases. The CDR3 is 17 residues long. Germline-derived CDR1 and CDR2 are SGHTA and FQGNSA. Trimming at V came to 3 bases and at J to 0 bases, leaving 5 bases not matched to a gene. Here the CDR3 reads CASSFLGQGAMNTEAFF. The CDR3 DNA is TGTGCCAGCAGCTTTCTGGGACAGGGGGCGATGAACACTGAAGCTTTCTTT. The full variable domain, rest sourced from reference TRBV7-2 and TRBJ1-1, is GAGVSQSPSNKVTEKGKDVELRCDPISGHTALYWYRQSLGQGLEFLIYFQGNSAPDKSGLPSDRFSAERTGGSVSTLTIQRTQQEDSAVYLCASSFLGQGAMNTEAFFGQGTRLTVV.

This clonotype was seen ten or more times. The rearrangement links TRBV7-2 to TRBJ2-7; 9 nucleotides align to TRBD1. Germline CDR1 and CDR2: SGHTA and FQGNSA. The CDR3 runs 13 residues. Losses at the gene ends were 5 bases for V and 6 bases for J; bases not matched to a gene: 5. The CDR3 sequence is CASSVQGAGEQYF. The CDR3 DNA follows: TGTGCCAGCAGCGTACAGGGGGCGGGCGAGCAGTACTTC.

This sequence joins TRBV30 and TRBJ2-3, with 11 positions matching TRBD2. The V and J ends lost 4 bases and 9 bases, in that order; junction bases with no gene match: 3. The CDR3 is 12 residues long. Looked up from germline, CDR1 is GTSNPN and CDR2 is SVGIG (reference sequence). CDR3 DNA sequence: TGTGCCTGGAAACTAGCGGGAGCGACGCAGTATTTT. The encoded protein is CAWKLAGATQYF.

This clonotype was detected only a few times. The chain carries TRBV7-9 and TRBJ1-1, with D tentatively TRBD1 (5 bases). Trimming shortened V by 4 bases and J by 4 bases, and 10 bases separated the two germline ends. The CDR3 covers 13 residues. CDR1 is SEHNR, CDR2 FQNEAQ, per germline (reference sequence). The CDR3 DNA reads TGTGCCAGCAGCTCGCGGGGGGGCACTGAAGCTTTCTTT. It is translated as CASSSRGGTEAFF. Supplemented by reference TRBV7-9 and TRBJ1-1, the full variable domain reads DTGVSQNPRHKITKRGQNVTFRCDPISEHNRLYWYRQTLGQGPEFLTYFQNEAQLEKSRLLSDRFSAERPKGSFSTLEIQRTEQGDSAMYLCASSSRGGTEAFFGQGTRLTVV.

This chain connects TRBV19 to TRBJ1-2; no definite D call. The CDR3 loop spans 12 amino acids. Trimming pared 3 bases from V and 5 bases from J, leaving 7 bases between. Per the germline V gene, CDR1 is LNHDA and CDR2 is SQIVND (reference sequence). CDR3 residues: CASSIVGYGYTF. The CDR3 bases are TGTGCCAGTAGTATCGTGGGGTATGGCTACACCTTC.

This clonotype was seen more than once but under ten times. This chain links TRBV14 with TRBJ2-6, with D unclear. Trimming cost V 1 base and J 4 bases, with 5 bases left between them. The CDR3 is 14 amino acids. Looked up from germline, CDR1 is SGHDN and CDR2 is FVKESK. The DNA of the CDR3 is TGTGCCAGCAGCCAAGTTACCGGGGCCAACGTCCTGACTTTC. Translating it yields CASSQVTGANVLTF.

The table lists this clonotype with a few counts. The V call is TRBV11-3, the J call TRBJ1-1; the D gene is possibly TRBD1 (6 bases). V was pared by 1 base and J by 1 base, with 10 bases between. The CDR3 runs to 15 residues. Germline assignment: CDR1 SGHNT and CDR2 YENEEA. Written as DNA, the CDR3 is TGTGCCAGCAGCTTAGGCCGGACAGCGAACACTGAAGCTTTCTTT. This codes for CASSLGRTANTEAFF.

This clonotype was detected ten times or more. This chain uses TRBV12-3 or TRBV12-4 with TRBJ2-3; no clear D gene. The CDR3 length is 9 residues. V dropped 7 bases and J dropped 7 bases, with 3 bases sitting between them. CDR3 sequence (DNA): TGTGCCAGCAACTATACGCAGTATTTT. Its protein product is CASNYTQYF.

For this clonotype: A junction boundary mismatches the germline segment, possibly from a read error. The V and J genes are TRBV29-1 and TRBJ1-1; D not certain. Germline CDR1 SQVTM, CDR2 ANQGSEA. The CDR3 runs 12 residues. CDR3 bases: TGCAGCGGGGGTCCCGGAGACACTGGAGCTTTCTTT. As protein: CSGGPGDTGAFF.

This clonotype was counted at least ten times. V is TRBV7-2 and J is TRBJ2-2; D perhaps matches TRBD2 (5 bases). Between the trimmed V and J ends, which lost 2 bases and 0 bases, there was a span of 10 bases. This CDR3 is 16 amino acids long. Germline CDR1 SGHTA, CDR2 FQGNSA. CDR3 protein: CASSLRSAANTGELFF. The CDR3 DNA is TGTGCCAGCAGCTTAAGGTCAGCGGCGAACACCGGGGAGCTGTTTTTT.

This clonotype was seen repeatedly, ten times or more. This chain joins TRBV12-3 or TRBV12-4 and TRBJ1-6, with 7 bases identical to TRBD1. There are 14 residues in the CDR3. With V trimmed by 5 bases and J by 9 bases, 7 bases remained unmatched. CDR3 DNA: TGTGCCAGCAGTCGACCGGGACAGTCTTCACCCCTCCACTTT. It encodes CASSRPGQSSPLHF.

This rearrangement joins TRBV5-1 to TRBJ1-5, with TRBD1 as a possible D gene (6 bases). The CDR3 length is 15 residues. The V gene lost 4 bases and the J gene lost 5 bases, with 16 bases spanning the gap. The germline V gene has CDR1 SGHRS and CDR2 YFSETQ. The CDR3 coding sequence is TGCGCCAGCAGCCAGACTACAGGGACTGATCAGCCCCAGCATTTT. Its translation is CASSQTTGTDQPQHF.

The CDR3 reads CSASRLAGEEQYF. CDR3 nucleotides: TGCAGTGCTTCCAGACTAGCGGGGGAAGAGCAGTACTTC. The chain joins TRBV20-1 to TRBJ2-7; 12 nucleotides line up with TRBD2. The CDR3 loop spans 13 amino acids. The V and J ends lost 5 bases and 7 bases, in that order; junction bases with no gene match: 6. CDR1 is DFQATT and CDR2 is SNEGSKA in the germline V gene (reference sequence).

This clonotype was counted many times. The J gene is TRBJ2-3, the V gene TRBV7-8; D is unclear. Germline CDR1 reads SGHVS; CDR2 reads FQNEAQ. The CDR3 totals 11 residues. The ends were cut back, 3 bases at V and 5 bases at J, with 3 bases in the middle. The CDR3 DNA reads TGTGCCAGCAGCTTTCAAGATACGCAGTATTTT. Its translation: CASSFQDTQYF.

The chain links TRBV23-1 to TRBJ1-5; 7 bases map to TRBD1. TRBV23-1 is labeled an ORF, and its function is uncertain. The ends lost 2 bases at V and 0 bases at J; junction bases unmatched: 10. The CDR3 has 18 amino acids. CDR3 loop: CASSQQEQGDYSNQPQHF. CDR3 in DNA: TGCGCCAGCAGTCAACAAGAGCAGGGGGACTATAGCAATCAGCCCCAGCATTTT.

This clonotype was detected many times. The chain links TRBV7-3 to TRBJ2-3; possible D gene TRBD1, 6 bases. V was pared by 6 bases and J by 4 bases, with 17 bases between. The CDR3 length is 15 residues. Germline CDR1 and CDR2: SGHTA and FQGTGA. The CDR3 here is CASSLEGRGADTQYF. As DNA, the CDR3 is TGTGCCAGCAGTCTAGAGGGCAGGGGTGCAGATACGCAGTATTTT. Using reference TRBV7-3 and TRBJ2-3 for the parts outside the CDR3, the full variable domain is GAGVSQTPSNKVTEKGKYVELRCDPISGHTALYWYRQSLGQGPEFLIYFQGTGAADDSGLPNDRFFAVRPEGSVSTLKIQRTERGDSAVYLCASSLEGRGADTQYFGPGTRLTVL.

This clonotype occurred a few times. The chain is built from TRBV9 and TRBJ2-3; 8 bases are shared with TRBD2. Per germline, CDR1 SGDLS and CDR2 YYNGEE. The J segment lost 2 bases and the V segment lost 4 bases, leaving 6 bases of the junction unmatched. CDR3 length: 15 residues. The CDR3 region has the DNA TGTGCCAGCAGCCCCGGGACTAGAACCACAGATACGCAGTATTTT. Amino acid sequence: CASSPGTRTTDTQYF.

At least ten counts were recorded for this clonotype. V is TRBV7-2 and J is TRBJ2-2; D remains unclear. Germline V CDR1 and CDR2: SGHTA, FQGNSA. The CDR3 is made up of 18 amino acids. Trimming removed 0 bases at V and 1 base at J, with 15 bases between. The CDR3 here is CASSLAPRLSGNTGELFF. The CDR3 region has the DNA TGTGCCAGCAGCTTAGCCCCCAGACTCTCAGGGAACACCGGGGAGCTGTTTTTT.

This clonotype was detected many times. The chain combines TRBV9 with TRBJ2-6, with TRBD1 as a possible D gene (7 bases). The CDR3 runs 16 residues. Between the trimmed V and J ends, which lost 3 bases and 9 bases, there was a span of 19 bases. Germline values: CDR1 SGDLS, CDR2 YYNGEE. The CDR3 DNA is TGTGCCAGCAGCGCCTCGAGGGGGGACAGCCTCAACGTCCTGACTTTC. Residues: CASSASRGDSLNVLTF.

This clonotype was seen many times. J is TRBJ2-7 and V is TRBV7-2; D not resolved. Per germline, CDR1 SGHTA and CDR2 FQGNSA. The CDR3 loop spans 14 amino acids. The ends were cut back, 1 base at V and 2 bases at J, with 9 bases in the middle. The CDR3 sequence: CASSLGPQTYEQYF. CDR3 DNA: TGTGCCAGCAGCTTAGGTCCGCAAACCTACGAGCAGTACTTC.

At least ten counts were recorded for this clonotype. This chain joins TRBV7-2 and TRBJ1-2; the D gene is possibly TRBD1 (5 bases). The CDR3 spans 15 residues. Trimming shortened V by 3 bases and J by 0 bases, and 11 bases separated the two germline ends. Germline V gives CDR1 SGHTA, CDR2 FQGNSA. CDR3 protein: CASSLRGSTNYGYTF. The CDR3, as DNA: TGTGCCAGCAGCTTGAGGGGCTCCACTAACTATGGCTACACCTTC.

This clonotype was observed at least ten times. The V call is TRBV20-1, the J call TRBJ2-3; 9 bases fit TRBD2. Germline V gene data show CDR1 as DFQATT and CDR2 as SNEGSKA (reference sequence). CDR3 size: 17 residues. Trimming removed 6 bases from V and 2 bases from J; junction bases left unmatched: 15. This chain's CDR3 is CSARVGSGRLPTDTQYF. CDR3 coding DNA: TGCAGTGCCCGAGTGGGTAGCGGGAGATTACCCACAGATACGCAGTATTTT.

This clonotype was seen at least ten times. The chain links TRBV4-3 to TRBJ2-2; D possibly corresponds to TRBD2 (6 bases). The CDR3 loop spans 15 amino acids. CDR1 is LGHNA and CDR2 is YSLEER in the germline V gene. V gave up 4 bases and J gave up 6 bases, with 15 bases separating them. CDR3 sequence: CASSRVAEGAGELFF. CDR3 nucleotides: TGCGCCAGCAGCCGGGTCGCGGAGGGCGCCGGGGAGCTGTTTTTT.

This clonotype is a singleton in its sample. The V gene is TRBV14, the J gene TRBJ2-7, with D maybe TRBD1 (5 bases). Germline CDR1 is SGHDN and CDR2 is FVKESK. This CDR3 contains 16 residues. The ends were cut back, 1 base at V and 2 bases at J, with 15 bases in the middle. CDR3 sequence (DNA): TGTGCCAGCAGCCAAGCAGGGCTAGTCGTCACCTACGAGCAGTACTTC. It yields the protein CASSQAGLVVTYEQYF.